This passage covers 6 T cell receptor beta chains from one sample sequenced in a study of tissue T cells after allogeneic stem cell transplantation. TCRdb's copy holds only in-frame clones and misses some; the assay was immunoSEQ multiplex PCR. The table lists around 40,000 clones, just under 95% of them singletons. The material sequenced was blood, taken before transplantation. Every receptor here comes from a woman aged 35 to 75 who later had graft-versus-host disease after an allogeneic stem cell transplant.

The rearrangement links TRBV27 to TRBJ2-5; 7 bases align to TRBD2. This CDR3 has 16 amino acids. V lost 2 bases and J lost 1; bases outside the gene matches: 7. Germline V lookup: CDR1 MNHEY, CDR2 SMNVEV (reference sequence). The CDR3 loop is CASSLVGGLSQETQYF. Here the CDR3 DNA reads TGTGCCAGCAGTTTAGTCGGGGGACTATCCCAAGAGACCCAGTACTTC.

This chain connects TRBV9 to TRBJ1-1, with 12 bases fitting TRBD1. Trimming removed 4 bases from V and 3 bases from J; junction bases left unmatched: 13. Per germline, CDR1 SGDLS and CDR2 YYNGEE. CDR3 length: 18 amino acids. As DNA, the CDR3 is TGTGCCAGCAGCCCAACCGGGACAGGGGGCGCCGGGGACACTGAAGCTTTCTTT. As protein: CASSPTGTGGAGDTEAFF.

V usage is TRBV4-1 and J usage is TRBJ2-7; D tentatively fits TRBD1 or TRBD2 (5 bases each). Trimming removed 1 base at V and 3 bases at J, with 10 bases between. This CDR3 has 14 amino acids. CDR1 and CDR2 from the germline V gene are MGHRA and YSYEKL. The DNA of the CDR3 is TGCGCCAGCAGCCAAGGGGCAGGGAGCTACGAGCAGTACTTC. Amino acid sequence: CASSQGAGSYEQYF.

The gene calls are TRBV14 and TRBJ1-2, with a tentative D call TRBD1 (5 bases). Germline CDR1 and CDR2: SGHDN and FVKESK. V dropped 1 base and J dropped 2 bases, with 17 bases sitting between them. CDR3 size: 17 residues. The CDR3 DNA reads TGTGCCAGCAGCCAAGCCGGGGCCTCCGGTTACAACTATGGCTACACCTTC. Residues: CASSQAGASGYNYGYTF.

J is TRBJ1-2 and V is TRBV11-2, with D possibly TRBD1 on 5 matching bases. Deletions cut 1 base from V and 5 bases from J, with 17 bases between. Germline CDR1 and CDR2: SGHAT and FQNNGV. The CDR3 is 16 amino acids. The CDR3 coding sequence is TGTGCCAGCAGCTTAGCGGGGACGGCATCCTCTTATGGCTACACCTTC. This translates into CASSLAGTASSYGYTF.

The chain's CDR3 is CSASEGLPYEQYF. The CDR3 DNA sequence: TGCAGTGCTAGTGAGGGGCTTCCCTACGAGCAGTACTTC. The J gene is TRBJ2-7, the V gene TRBV20-1; perhaps D is TRBD1 or TRBD2 (5 bases each). The V end lost 3 bases, the J end lost 2 bases, and 11 bases lay between the germline ends. This CDR3 region has 13 residues. The germline gives CDR1 DFQATT, CDR2 SNEGSKA (reference sequence).